One sample yielded the 30 T cell receptor beta chains listed below, sequenced in a study of blood T cells in healthy people across ages. Next came a second PCR, run for about 6 to 12 cycles, which used a sample-barcoded 5' primer along with a J-beta primer mix. TCRdb reanalysed the 5' RACE reads using MiXCR and keeps one entry per CDR3 protein. Here the sample spans about 1.1 million distinct CDR3 sequences, roughly two fifths being singletons. Sequenced: blood. These receptors came from a man aged 18 to 30 in good health.

Comment on this clonotype: One end of the junction varies from germline; a read error may be responsible. The V gene is TRBV27, the J gene TRBJ1-4, with 9 bases lining up with TRBD1. The CDR3 loop spans 17 amino acids. CDR1 MNHEY and CDR2 SMNVEV come from the germline V gene (reference sequence). The CDR3 DNA sequence: TGTGCCAGCAGACTGGGGACAGGGAGACTACATAATGAAAACCTGTTTTTT. Translated, it gives CASRLGTGRLHNENLFF.

The chain couples TRBV4-1 to TRBJ2-7; tentative D call: TRBD2 (5 bases). The CDR3 runs to 15 residues. Germline CDR1 is MGHRA and CDR2 is YSYEKL. V gave up 0 bases and J gave up 2 bases, with 11 bases separating them. This CDR3 is CASSQDTGAAYEQYF. CDR3 nucleotide sequence: TGCGCCAGCAGCCAAGATACCGGAGCGGCCTACGAGCAGTACTTC.

The chain is built from TRBV10-2 and TRBJ1-1; possible D gene TRBD1, 5 bases. CDR1 is WSHSY, CDR2 SAAADI, per germline. The CDR3 has 12 amino acids. Trimming took 10 bases from V and 5 from J, leaving 14 bases between them. The DNA of the CDR3 is TGCGCCACCCGGGACCTTGGGACTGAAGCTTTCTTT. This sequence encodes CATRDLGTEAFF.

There are a few counts of this clonotype. This sequence joins TRBV4-1 and TRBJ2-3, with 12 bases matching TRBD1. The CDR3 length is 15 residues. Losses at the gene ends were 2 bases for V and 7 bases for J; bases not matched to a gene: 4. Germline CDR1 is MGHRA and CDR2 is YSYEKL. The CDR3 reads CASSQPGQGAYTQYF. The CDR3 nucleotides are TGCGCCAGCAGCCAACCGGGACAGGGGGCATATACGCAGTATTTT.

Many counts were recorded for this clonotype. V gene TRBV4-3 combines with J gene TRBJ2-3; D perhaps matches TRBD2 (6 bases). Germline assignment: CDR1 LGHNA and CDR2 YSLEER. The CDR3 consists of 16 residues. Trimming left V 0 bases short and J 5 bases short, with 15 bases between. This CDR3 is CASSQDGGASGDTQYF. In nucleotides, the CDR3 is TGCGCCAGCAGCCAAGATGGCGGGGCCTCGGGAGATACGCAGTATTTT.

This clonotype was found a few times. The chain joins TRBV12-3 or TRBV12-4 to TRBJ2-3, with TRBD2 matching 9 bases. The trim removed 2 bases at V and 3 bases at J, leaving 15 bases unmatched. The CDR3 length is 19 residues. The CDR3 DNA reads TGTGCCAGCAGTTTAAACGTGAGACTAGCGGAGAGAGGTACAGATACGCAGTATTTT. It translates to CASSLNVRLAERGTDTQYF.

This clonotype was detected a few times. This chain joins TRBV3-1 and TRBJ1-4, with 7 bases lining up with TRBD1. The CDR3 loop spans 17 amino acids. V gave up 0 bases and J gave up 4 bases; unmatched junction bases: 8. Per germline, CDR1 LGHDT and CDR2 YNNKEL (reference sequence). The CDR3 here is CASSQDWGQSINEKLFF. CDR3 in DNA: TGTGCCAGCAGCCAAGATTGGGGACAGTCTATTAATGAAAAACTGTTTTTT.

About this clonotype itself: The junction and the germline gene differ at one end; a read error may be behind it. This chain uses TRBV4-3 with TRBJ2-2; 8 nucleotides agree with TRBD1. CDR1 is LGHNA, CDR2 YSLEER, per germline. This CDR3 has 16 amino acids. DNA for the CDR3: TGCGCCAGCAGCCAAGGGACAGGGCGCTTCACCGGGGAACTGTTTTTT. Its protein product is CASSQGTGRFTGELFF.

V is TRBV2 and J is TRBJ1-5, with TRBD1 as a possible D gene (6 bases). Trimming left V 6 bases short and J 2 bases short, with 14 bases between. The CDR3 is 15 residues long. Germline CDR1 reads SNHLY; CDR2 reads FYNNEI. The CDR3 DNA follows: TGTGCCAGCAGCATACAGGGTAATGGCAATCAGCCCCAGCATTTT. Protein: CASSIQGNGNQPQHF.

The CDR3 DNA reads as TGCGCCAGCAGCAGATCCGGGACAGCCAACAATGAGCAGTTCTTC. Translating it yields CASSRSGTANNEQFF. This chain links TRBV5-1 with TRBJ2-1, with 7 bases that match TRBD1. The CDR3 runs 15 residues. J was trimmed by 5 bases and V by 4 bases; bases with no gene match: 9. CDR1 is SGHRS, CDR2 YFSETQ, per germline.

This clonotype was recorded a few times. This rearrangement joins TRBV6-2 or TRBV6-3 to TRBJ1-5; 9 bases line up with TRBD1. V dropped 2 bases and J dropped 6; count of bases not matched to a gene: 11. Germline loops: CDR1 MNHEY, CDR2 SVGEGT. The CDR3 sequence is 17 residues long. CDR3 amino acids: CASSYPGPGQGIQPQHF. In DNA form, the CDR3 reads TGTGCCAGCAGTTACCCCGGACCGGGACAGGGAATTCAGCCCCAGCATTTT.

This clonotype was found a few times. The gene calls are TRBV10-3 and TRBJ1-1; D gene unclear. Trimming left V 3 bases short and J 5 bases short, with 4 bases between. Germline V CDR1 and CDR2: ENHRY, SYGVKD. The CDR3 runs 11 residues. In DNA, the CDR3 is TGTGCCATCAGTGATTTAACTGAAGCTTTCTTT. Encoded protein: CAISDLTEAFF.

This clonotype was detected a few times. The chain's CDR3 is CASSISPDTQYF. CDR3 coding DNA: TGTGCCAGTAGTATATCCCCCGATACGCAGTATTTT. J is TRBJ2-3 and V is TRBV19; no definite D call. V was pared by 2 bases and J by 6 bases, with 6 bases between. This CDR3 region has 12 residues. Per germline, CDR1 LNHDA and CDR2 SQIVND (reference sequence).

This chain connects TRBV29-1 to TRBJ2-4; D call uncertain. V dropped 5 bases and J dropped 0 bases, with 14 bases sitting between them. The germline gives CDR1 SQVTM, CDR2 ANQGSEA. The CDR3 spans 15 residues. DNA for the CDR3: TGCAGCGTTTCAACATACGACTTAGCCAAAAACATTCAGTACTTC. Its protein is CSVSTYDLAKNIQYF.

Concerning this clonotype itself: Compared with germline, one end of the junction differs, possibly owing to a read error. This sequence joins TRBV4-3 and TRBJ2-4; 7 bases agree with TRBD2. The V gene's germline CDR1 is LGHNA and CDR2 YSLEER. The CDR3 contains 14 residues. The CDR3 loop reads CAGSQDGGSDIQYF. The CDR3 DNA is TGCGCCGGCAGCCAAGACGGGGGGAGCGACATTCAGTACTTC.

This clonotype has just a few counts. The rearrangement uses TRBV20-1 and TRBJ2-3, with 10 bases lining up with TRBD2. In germline, CDR1 is DFQATT, CDR2 SNEGSKA (reference sequence). The length of the CDR3 is 17 residues. V lost 0 bases to trimming and J lost 5 bases; unmatched junction nucleotides: 11. CDR3 sequence (DNA): TGCAGTGCTAGAGAGGTTCGAGCTAGCGGGGGACGAGATACGCAGTATTTT. This gives the protein CSAREVRASGGRDTQYF.

This chain connects TRBV2 to TRBJ1-5; D remains unclear. The germline V gene encodes CDR1 SNHLY and CDR2 FYNNEI. This CDR3 is 14 amino acids long. V lost 3 bases to trimming and J lost 5 bases, with 11 bases between them. The chain's CDR3 is CASSDSSVDQPQHF. CDR3 coding DNA: TGTGCCAGCAGTGACAGCTCTGTCGATCAGCCCCAGCATTTT.

The rearrangement uses TRBV20-1 and TRBJ2-5; 7 positions match TRBD1. CDR3 length equals 14 residues. Germline CDR1 DFQATT, CDR2 SNEGSKA (reference sequence). The trim removed 6 bases at V and 2 bases at J, leaving 9 bases unmatched. The CDR3 region has the DNA TGCAGTGCGTCTCACCGGGACAGACAAGAGACCCAGTACTTC. Amino acids: CSASHRDRQETQYF.

V is TRBV4-3 and J is TRBJ2-1; D is unresolved. Germline V gives CDR1 LGHNA, CDR2 YSLEER. This CDR3 has 14 amino acids. V was cut by 0 bases and J by 5 bases, with 8 bases left in between. The DNA of the CDR3 is TGCGCCAGCAGCCAAGATGGTTTTGACAATGAGCAGTTCTTC. As protein: CASSQDGFDNEQFF.

In this sample, this clonotype turned up a few times. J is TRBJ1-5 and V is TRBV20-1, with 7 bases fitting TRBD1. V gave up 2 bases and J gave up 2 bases; unmatched junction bases: 3. Per germline, CDR1 DFQATT and CDR2 SNEGSKA (reference sequence). This CDR3 is 14 amino acids long. The chain's CDR3 is CSARFGQGNQPQHF. DNA for the CDR3: TGCAGTGCTAGATTTGGACAGGGCAATCAGCCCCAGCATTTT.

This clonotype was seen once. Germline is not matched at one junction end, which may reflect a read error. The rearrangement uses TRBV9 and TRBJ1-1; D gene unclear. Germline V gene lookup returns CDR1 SGDLS and CDR2 YYNGEE. The CDR3 extends over 13 amino acids. The CDR3 region is CACSPPLGTEAFF. CDR3 nucleotides: TGTGCCTGCAGCCCCCCACTAGGGACTGAAGCTTTCTTT.

CDR3 bases: TGCAGTGCTAGCGCAGGGGGCCAACCTTTCTTT. Encoded protein: CSASAGGQPFF. The chain is built from TRBV20-1 and TRBJ1-1; 8 bases map to TRBD1. The CDR3 covers 11 residues. From germline, CDR1 is DFQATT and CDR2 SNEGSKA (reference sequence). V lost 3 bases, J lost 12 bases, and 6 bases stayed unmatched.

Details on this clonotype: An end of the junction differs from the germline gene, which may be a read error. V and J are TRBV4-3 and TRBJ1-2, with D maybe TRBD1 (6 bases). CDR3 size: 14 residues. Germline CDR1 LGHNA, CDR2 YSLEER. CDR3 in amino acids: CASNQAGRGYGYTF. Written as DNA, the CDR3 is TGCGCCAGCAACCAAGCCGGCAGGGGATACGGCTACACCTTC.

The V gene is TRBV20-1, the J gene TRBJ2-1; maybe TRBD2 (5 bases). Trimming removed 0 bases at V and 7 bases at J, with 16 bases between. CDR3 size: 15 residues. The germline V gene encodes CDR1 DFQATT and CDR2 SNEGSKA (reference sequence). CDR3 amino acids: CSARDPAGSNNEQFF. CDR3 nucleotide sequence: TGCAGTGCTAGAGATCCCGCGGGTTCTAATAATGAGCAGTTCTTC.

This clonotype was counted between two and nine times. This sequence joins TRBV4-3 and TRBJ2-1; TRBD2 is a possible D gene (5 bases). Trimming took 1 base from V and 3 from J, leaving 13 bases between them. Germline values: CDR1 LGHNA, CDR2 YSLEER. The CDR3 is made up of 16 amino acids. The CDR3 nucleotides are TGCGCCAGCAGCCAAGGCTACCCGGGGAACTACAATGAGCAGTTCTTC. This translates into CASSQGYPGNYNEQFF.

The table lists this clonotype with many counts. The chain's CDR3 is CASSLNRDGDTQYF. CDR3 in DNA: TGTGCCAGCAGCTTAAACAGGGATGGGGATACGCAGTATTTT. The rearrangement joins TRBV7-2 to TRBJ2-3, with D possibly TRBD1 on 6 matching bases. Germline V gene data show CDR1 as SGHTA and CDR2 as FQGNSA. CDR3 length: 14 residues. Trimming took 2 bases from V and 6 from J, leaving 12 bases between them.

The gene calls are TRBV7-6 and TRBJ2-5, with D hard to call. The CDR3 contains 13 residues. Trimming took 8 bases from V and 11 from J, leaving 21 bases between them. Germline V gene lookup returns CDR1 SGHVS and CDR2 FNYEAQ. The CDR3 DNA reads as TGTGCCAGCGCCAGGTCGTACGGCAATGAGCAGTACTTC. It codes for CASARSYGNEQYF.

Turning to this clonotype: The junction differs from germline at one of its ends, possibly a read error. This chain connects TRBV14 to TRBJ2-1; 8 nucleotides match TRBD2. Germline CDR1 and CDR2: SGHDN and FVKESK. The CDR3 consists of 16 residues. The CDR3 spells CVSSQPGRGTYNEQFF. The CDR3, as DNA: TGTGTCAGCAGCCAACCCGGGAGGGGGACTTACAATGAGCAGTTCTTC.

In its sample, this clonotype was seen a few times. The chain uses TRBV9 and TRBJ1-6; D might be TRBD1 (5 bases). This CDR3 contains 14 residues. V dropped 0 bases and J dropped 10 bases, with 11 bases sitting between them. Germline V gene data show CDR1 as SGDLS and CDR2 as YYNGEE. The chain's CDR3 is CASSVGTRDSPLHF. The CDR3 DNA is TGTGCCAGCAGCGTAGGGACCAGGGACTCACCCCTCCACTTT.

The genes are TRBV7-2 and TRBJ1-2; 7 bases match TRBD1. Germline-derived CDR1 and CDR2 are SGHTA and FQGNSA. This CDR3 is built from 14 residues. V was pared by 3 bases and J by 4 bases, with 5 bases of the junction left unmatched. This CDR3 reads CASSLWDSFYGYTF. The CDR3 DNA follows: TGTGCCAGCAGCTTGTGGGACAGCTTCTATGGCTACACCTTC. The full variable domain, with the rest looked up from reference TRBV7-2 and TRBJ1-2, is GAGVSQSPSNKVTEKGKDVELRCDPISGHTALYWYRQSLGQGLEFLIYFQGNSAPDKSGLPSDRFSAERTGGSVSTLTIQRTQQEDSAVYLCASSLWDSFYGYTFGSGTRLTVV.